The source of this TCR beta chain is a study of T cell repertoires in cytomegalovirus infection. TCRdb re-called the reads with MiXCR, one entry per CDR3 protein. Among about 740,000 distinct CDR3 sequences, under 40% were seen once, and the ten largest hold about 2.8%. V was clipped by 4 bases and J by 3 bases, with 16 bases between them. Germline V gene data show CDR1 as MGHRA and CDR2 as YSYEKL. This CDR3 is built from 15 residues. The chain is built from TRBV4-1 and TRBJ2-7; D call uncertain. The TCR was taken from a human donor in good health (CMV status not recorded). Some clones in this sample may be carry-over from other donors' samples. The source material was PBMCs. The CDR3 sequence: CASSLFDGQNYEQYF. CDR3 bases: TGCGCCAGCAGCCTCTTTGACGGGCAGAACTACGAGCAGTACTTC.